Listed below are T cell receptor beta chains from one sample, sequenced in a study of cytomegalovirus exposure and HLA in healthy donors. The protocol was immunoSEQ multiplex PCR, while the TCRdb copy is restricted to in-frame clones and leaves out a portion. The repertoire has more than 100,000 clones, 80% to 85% of them found once; the top ten carry around 2.2%. The sample was PBMCs. The receptors derive from a man aged 30-40 years in good health and CMV-seronegative. Each CDR3 is given with its conserved first and last residue. A D gene is named only where the DNA matches it firmly. Expanded clones get a size class; other rows say once, few or many, or leave the size out.

D gene,CDR3 length,J gene,clone size,V gene,CDR3 DNA,CDR3 protein
-,14,TRBJ1-1,-,TRBV5-1,TGCGCCAGCAGCTTACTGGGGGCAGGAACTGAAGCTTTCTTT,CASSLLGAGTEAFF
-,14,TRBJ2-7,-,TRBV5-1,TGCGCCAGCCATCCCGGGACATCGTCCTACGAGCAGTACTTC,CASHPGTSSYEQYF
-,14,TRBJ2-4,-,TRBV21-1,TGTGCCAGCACCCCGGACATTAAGCGACACATTCAGTACTTC,CASTPDIKRHIQYF
-,14,TRBJ1-2,-,TRBV5-1,TGCGCCAGCAGCGGGGAGCGATACAGGGACGGCTACACCTTC,CASSGERYRDGYTF
TRBD2,16,TRBJ2-2,once,TRBV5-6,TGTGTCAGCAGCTTTACGGGGGGTTTGAGCACCGGGGAGCTGTTTTTT,CVSSFTGGLSTGELFF
-,11,TRBJ1-2,-,TRBV6-4,TGTGCCAGGGGGCGGGGGGACGGCTACACCTTC,CARGRGDGYTF
TRBD1,16,TRBJ2-1,-,TRBV28,TGTGCCAGCAGTTTATTGGGGACAGAACATTACAATGAGCAGTTCTTC,CASSLLGTEHYNEQFF
-,14,TRBJ2-7,few,TRBV27,TGTGCCAGCAGTTTATCCGCGGAGTTGGGCGAGCAGTACTTC,CASSLSAELGEQYF
-,17,TRBJ2-3,-,TRBV7-9,TGTTCCAGCAGCTTAACTTCGACAGGTCCTAGCACAGATACGCAGTATTTT,CSSSLTSTGPSTDTQYF
-,13,TRBJ2-1,-,TRBV7-7,TGTGCCAGCAGCTTAGGACTAGTAGACGAGCAGTTCTTC,CASSLGLVDEQFF
-,11,TRBJ1-6,once,TRBV27,TGTGCCAGCAGCTCCGGGGGGCCCCTCCACTTT,CASSSGGPLHF
-,13,TRBJ2-2,-,TRBV6-5,TGTGCCAGCGGGCCAGGGTGGACCGGGGAGCTGTTTTTT,CASGPGWTGELFF
TRBD1,14,TRBJ1-1,-,TRBV10-2,TGCGCCAGCAAGAAAGGGGGCTCGGTCACTGAAGCTTTCTTT,CASKKGGSVTEAFF
TRBD1,11,TRBJ2-4,once,TRBV28,TGTGCCAGCAGCGGACAGGGGGGTCAGTACTTC,CASSGQGGQYF
-,15,TRBJ2-5,-,TRBV5-1,TGCGCCAGCAGCTTGGGTTCAGGTTGGCAAGAGACCCAGTACTTC,CASSLGSGWQETQYF
-,15,TRBJ1-2,few,TRBV6-6,TGTGCCAGCAGTCCCCAGGGACAAGTCGGGAATGGCTACACCTTC,CASSPQGQVGNGYTF
TRBD1,18,TRBJ2-2,-,TRBV10-1,TGCGCCAGCACTTGGGACAGGGGCCGAAGCTCGAACACCGGGGAGCTGTTTTTT,CASTWDRGRSSNTGELFF
-,14,TRBJ1-3,few,TRBV6-6,TGTGCCAGCAGTCCAGGCAACTCTGGAAACACCATATATTTT,CASSPGNSGNTIYF
TRBD1,12,TRBJ1-2,-,TRBV7-9,TGTGCCAGCAGCCCAGGGACAGGTGGCTACACCTTC,CASSPGTGGYTF
TRBD1,15,TRBJ1-2,-,TRBV2,TGTGCCAGCCTCAAGCTCAACAGGGGCCTCTATGGCTACACCTTC,CASLKLNRGLYGYTF
-,17,TRBJ2-3,-,TRBV21-1,TGTGCCAGCAGCAGCTGCGGTCGGAGGGGAGCCACAGATACGCAGTATTTT,CASSSCGRRGATDTQYF
-,14,TRBJ2-7,once,TRBV27,TGTGCCAGCAGTTTATCCGGGAGCTCCTACGGGCAGTACTTC,CASSLSGSSYGQYF
-,19,TRBJ1-6,-,TRBV7-9,TGTGCCAGCAGCTCCCCGACAGAGGAAGCCGACCGTAATAATTCACCCCTCCACTTT,CASSSPTEEADRNNSPLHF
-,14,TRBJ2-1,-,TRBV9,TGTGCCAGCAGCGTAGATGGGGCGAGCAATGAGCAGTTCTTC,CASSVDGASNEQFF
-,15,TRBJ2-5,-,TRBV6-5,TGTGCCAGCACTCGGCGGGCCCATTCGGGGGAGACCCAGTACTTC,CASTRRAHSGETQYF
-,17,TRBJ2-3,few,TRBV27,TGTGCCAGCAGAGGGGCTGAACCACCTTTTATCACAGATACGCAGTATTTT,CASRGAEPPFITDTQYF
TRBD2,17,TRBJ2-3,-,TRBV11-3,TGTGCCAGCAGCTTAGACTCGACGGGACTACTCACAGATACGCAGTATTTT,CASSLDSTGLLTDTQYF
TRBD1,15,TRBJ2-5,-,TRBV28,TGTGCCAGCAGTCTGGGGACAGGGTCCTTGGAGACCCAGTACTTC,CASSLGTGSLETQYF
-,15,TRBJ1-2,-,TRBV13,TGTGCCAGCAGCGGGGACCGCCGGGAGGACTATGGCTACACCTTC,CASSGDRREDYGYTF
TRBD1,13,TRBJ2-1,-,TRBV2,TGTGCCAGCAGTGAGGTGACAGGGGGCCGCGCGTTCTTC,CASSEVTGGRAFF
TRBD1,17,TRBJ1-2,-,TRBV9,TGTGCCAGCAGCGTAGGGGTAGATGGGACAGGGGGCGATGGCTACACCTTC,CASSVGVDGTGGDGYTF
-,16,TRBJ1-2,-,TRBV9,TGTGCCAGCAGCATCTCCCAGGGCCTAAATTCCTATGGCTACACCTTC,CASSISQGLNSYGYTF
-,18,TRBJ2-3,-,TRBV5-1,TGCGCCAGCAGCTTGGGGTTAGCGGCGGGGCTTGGCACAGATACGCAGTATTTT,CASSLGLAAGLGTDTQYF
-,15,TRBJ1-1,few,TRBV9,TGTGCCAGCAGCGTTCTGGCACAGGGCACCACTGAAGCTTTCTTT,CASSVLAQGTTEAFF
TRBD1,15,TRBJ1-3,-,TRBV2,TGTGCCAGCAGTCCCGGACAGGGGAGGGGAAACACCATATATTTT,CASSPGQGRGNTIYF
-,15,TRBJ1-5,few,TRBV5-4,TGTGCCAGCAGCTTGATGGGAGCGCCCAATCAGCCCCAGCATTTT,CASSLMGAPNQPQHF
-,18,TRBJ2-3,-,TRBV11-2,TGTGCCAGCAGCTTAATTAAGGGGGTCGCGGGGGGCACAGATACGCAGTATTTT,CASSLIKGVAGGTDTQYF
-,14,TRBJ1-1,-,TRBV11-2,TGTGCCAGCAGCTTAGATTCGTGGAACACTGAAGCTTTCTTT,CASSLDSWNTEAFF
TRBD2,17,TRBJ2-6,-,TRBV5-1,TGCGCCAGCAGCTCATGGGGAGGGTCCTCTGGGGCCAACGGCCTGACTTTC,CASSSWGGSSGANGLTF
-,15,TRBJ1-4,-,TRBV6-4,TGTGCCAGCAGTGACCAAGGAGTCTGGTATGAAAAACTGTTTTTT,CASSDQGVWYEKLFF
TRBD2,15,TRBJ2-5,-,TRBV6-5,TGTGCCAGCGTAGGGGCTAGCGGGGGTGGAGGGACCCAGTACTTC,CASVGASGGGGTQYF
-,14,TRBJ2-7,few,TRBV5-1,TGCGCCAGCAGCTTGGATCCACAGGGATACGAGCAGTACTTC,CASSLDPQGYEQYF
TRBD1,15,TRBJ2-3,-,TRBV6-5,TGTGCCAGCAGCCAGGGACAGGGTTTCACAGATACGCAGTATTTT,CASSQGQGFTDTQYF
-,14,TRBJ1-5,-,TRBV28,TGTGCCAGCCTTCGGGTCCAGGGAACGGAGCCCCAGCATTTT,CASLRVQGTEPQHF
TRBD2,18,TRBJ2-5,-,TRBV27,TGTGCCAGCAGTTCGCTCAAGAGCGGGGTGGGGGGGGGAGAGACCCAGTACTTC,CASSSLKSGVGGGETQYF
TRBD1,12,TRBJ2-4,-,TRBV2,TGTGCCAGCAGTCTACCCGGGACAGGAGAGTACTTC,CASSLPGTGEYF
-,14,TRBJ1-6,-,TRBV11-3,TGTGCCAGCAGCTTAATACCCCAGAATTCACCCCTCCACTTT,CASSLIPQNSPLHF
-,14,TRBJ2-7,-,TRBV5-1,TGCGCCAGCAGCTTGGCCGGGGAGTACTACGAGCAGTACTTC,CASSLAGEYYEQYF
TRBD2,17,TRBJ2-7,-,TRBV7-2,TGTGCCAGCAGCTCAGTGCTGGGACTAGCGGGGTCGTACGAGCAGTACTTC,CASSSVLGLAGSYEQYF
TRBD2,18,TRBJ2-5,-,TRBV4-1,TGCGCCAGCAGCCCTGTCGTCTTCGGGGGGGCCATCCAAGAGACCCAGTACTTC,CASSPVVFGGAIQETQYF
TRBD1,16,TRBJ1-2,few,TRBV5-1,TGCGCCAGCAGCACGGACGGGACAGGGCCTTACTATGGCTACACCTTC,CASSTDGTGPYYGYTF
-,13,TRBJ2-1,-,TRBV7-6,TGTGCCAGCAGCTCGGCGGTCTACAATGAGCAGTTCTTC,CASSSAVYNEQFF
TRBD1,15,TRBJ1-6,once,TRBV7-2,TGTGCCAGCAGCTTGATACAGGGGGCTGGTTCACCCCTCCACTTT,CASSLIQGAGSPLHF
TRBD1,16,TRBJ1-1,-,TRBV5-4,TGTGCCAGCAGCTTAAAAGGACAGGGGATGAACACTGAAGCTTTCTTT,CASSLKGQGMNTEAFF
TRBD1,12,TRBJ1-2,-,TRBV6-1,TGTGCCAGCAGTGGACAGGGCTCTGGCTACACCTTC,CASSGQGSGYTF
TRBD1,18,TRBJ1-5,-,TRBV7-2,TGTGCCAGCAGCTGGTACCGGGGGACAGATTTGTCAAATCAGCCCCAGCATTTT,CASSWYRGTDLSNQPQHF
-,14,TRBJ2-7,-,TRBV5-3,TGTGCCAGAAGCTTGGAACAGGGAGCCTACGAGCAGTACTTC,CARSLEQGAYEQYF
TRBD1,16,TRBJ1-5,-,TRBV7-8,TGTGCCAGCAGCTTAGACGACAGGGCTGCAAATCAGCCCCAGCATTTT,CASSLDDRAANQPQHF
TRBD1,15,TRBJ1-1,-,TRBV7-9,TGTTCCAGCAGCTACCTCAGGGGGCTGAACACTGAAGCTTTCTTT,CSSSYLRGLNTEAFF
TRBD1,14,TRBJ2-7,-,TRBV18,TGTGCCAGCTCACCAACAACAGGGGACTACGAGCAGTACTTC,CASSPTTGDYEQYF